Presented here are 20 T cell receptor beta chains from one specimen sequenced in a study of T cells in localized non-small cell lung cancer (dated by TCRdb to 2018 to 2020). Library method: the immunoSEQ multiplex PCR assay. As stored in TCRdb, this immuneACCESS dataset retains in-frame rearrangements with V and J assigned. A fraction of the clones does not appear; measured against another copy, unresolved V genes explain less than half of the discrepancy, and the remainder lacks a known reason. The sample yields about 840 clones; about 19% were counted once. The ten largest clones capture around 21% of the sample. Sample: normal lung tissue next to the tumor, taken before any cancer treatment. The receptors stem from a female donor at least 60 years old with stage II squamous cell lung carcinoma.

This rearrangement joins TRBV11-3 to TRBJ1-1, with 8 bases aligning to TRBD1. V shed 5 bases, J shed 4 bases, and the junction held 9 bases outside the gene matches. Per germline, CDR1 SGHNT and CDR2 YENEEA. The CDR3 has 15 residues. CDR3 residues: CASSLGPGTGTEAFF. The DNA for the CDR3 is TGTGCCAGCAGCCTCGGCCCTGGGACAGGCACTGAAGCTTTCTTT.

In this sample, this clone turned up a few times. The rearrangement uses TRBV6-8 and TRBJ1-1, with D tentatively TRBD1 (6 bases). CDR3 length: 13 residues. CDR1 is MNHGY, CDR2 SAAAGT, per germline. Trimming cost V 0 bases and J 5 bases, with 7 bases left between them. This chain's CDR3 is CASSYSQGTEAFF. The CDR3 coding sequence is TGTGCCAGCAGTTACTCGCAGGGGACTGAAGCTTTCTTT.

DNA for the CDR3: TGTGCCAGCAGCCTCCCCGGGACTAGCTCCTACAATGAGCAGTTCTTC. It yields the protein CASSLPGTSSYNEQFF. The rearrangement links TRBV11-3 to TRBJ2-1; TRBD2 aligns across 8 bases. The CDR3 loop spans 16 amino acids. In germline, CDR1 is SGHNT, CDR2 YENEEA. Trimming cost V 5 bases and J 0 bases; bases outside gene matches: 6. The full variable domain, in which reference TRBV11-3 and TRBJ2-1 provide the parts outside the CDR3, is EAGVVQSPRYKIIEKKQPVAFWCNPISGHNTLYWYLQNLGQGPELLIRYENEEAVDDSQLPKDRFSAERLKGVDSTLKIQPAELGDSAVYLCASSLPGTSSYNEQFFGPGTRLTVL.

The gene calls are TRBV5-1 and TRBJ2-6; perhaps TRBD1 as D (6 bases). Germline values: CDR1 SGHRS, CDR2 YFSETQ. The V end was cut by 0 bases, the J end by 3 bases, with 16 bases between. This CDR3 is built from 18 residues. The CDR3 region has the DNA TGCGCCAGCAGCTTGGAGGGGTCAGGGGAATTTGGGGCCAACGTCCTGACTTTC. It translates to CASSLEGSGEFGANVLTF.

This chain uses TRBV6-8 with TRBJ1-1; TRBD1 agrees at 8 bases. Trimming removed 5 bases from V and 1 base from J; junction bases left unmatched: 3. Germline V gene data show CDR1 as MNHGY and CDR2 as SAAAGT. CDR3 length: 14 amino acids. This chain's CDR3 is CASSDRGANTEAFF. The CDR3 DNA sequence: TGTGCCAGCAGTGACAGGGGAGCGAACACTGAAGCTTTCTTT.

V usage is TRBV11-3 and J usage is TRBJ2-1, with a possible D match to TRBD2 (6 bases). Germline lookup yields CDR1 SGHNT and CDR2 YENEEA. The CDR3 is 14 residues long. Trimming stripped 3 bases from V and 6 bases from J, with 12 bases between. The CDR3: CASSFNPGGNEQFF. The CDR3 DNA is TGTGCCAGCAGCTTTAACCCCGGGGGCAATGAGCAGTTCTTC.

This clone was detected only a few times. This sequence joins TRBV6-8 and TRBJ1-2; D might be TRBD1 (5 bases). Trimming left V 6 bases short and J 8 bases short, with 16 bases between. The CDR3 runs 13 residues. Looked up from germline, CDR1 is MNHGY and CDR2 is SAAAGT. CDR3 in amino acids: CASSPGTMEGYTF. The CDR3 DNA sequence: TGTGCCAGCAGCCCCGGGACCATGGAGGGCTACACCTTC.

This chain uses TRBV30 with TRBJ1-3, with 7 positions matching TRBD1. Germline V gene lookup returns CDR1 GTSNPN and CDR2 SVGIG (reference sequence). This CDR3 has 15 amino acids. J lost 3 bases, V lost 2 bases, and 7 bases had no gene match. CDR3 DNA: TGTGCCTGGAGTCGGATGACAGGGCTTGGAAACACCATATATTTT. This encodes CAWSRMTGLGNTIYF.

Only a few counts were recorded for this clone. This chain joins TRBV11-3 and TRBJ2-1; TRBD2 matches 11 bases. Germline lookup yields CDR1 SGHNT and CDR2 YENEEA. The length of the CDR3 is 18 residues. The J segment lost 7 bases and the V segment lost 0 bases, leaving 11 bases of the junction unmatched. CDR3 sequence: CASSLEPGLAASRNEQFF. In nucleotides, the CDR3 is TGTGCCAGCAGCTTAGAGCCGGGACTAGCGGCCTCGAGAAATGAGCAGTTCTTC.

The chain joins TRBV6-8 to TRBJ1-5; D is possibly TRBD1 (6 bases). The V gene's germline CDR1 is MNHGY and CDR2 SAAAGT. The CDR3 contains 15 residues. V lost 2 bases and J 2 bases, leaving 10 bases between the germline ends. The CDR3, as DNA: TGTGCCAGCAGTTACCCTAACAGGGGCAATCAGCCCCAGCATTTT. As protein: CASSYPNRGNQPQHF.

J is TRBJ1-3 and V is TRBV9; no reliable D call. The CDR3 extends over 15 amino acids. Trimming stripped 2 bases from V and 3 bases from J, with 12 bases between. CDR1 SGDLS and CDR2 YYNGEE come from the germline V gene. CDR3 nucleotides: TGTGCCAGCAGCGTTTCTCGGGGAGGTGGAAACACCATATATTTT. Translating gives CASSVSRGGGNTIYF.

This clone was seen a handful of times. V and J are TRBV9 and TRBJ2-7, with TRBD2 matching 8 bases. CDR1 SGDLS and CDR2 YYNGEE come from the germline V gene. V shed 5 bases and J 3 bases; nucleotides not matched to a gene: 7. The CDR3 is 14 amino acids. The CDR3 nucleotides read TGTGCCAGCAGTCCGACTAGCGAGGTCTACGAGCAGTACGTC. Translating gives CASSPTSEVYEQYV.

The chain recombines TRBV19 with TRBJ2-1; 10 nucleotides match TRBD1. The trim removed 1 base at V and 4 bases at J, leaving 7 bases unmatched. CDR1 LNHDA and CDR2 SQIVND come from the germline V gene (reference sequence). The CDR3 is made up of 17 amino acids. The CDR3 nucleotides are TGTGCCAGTAGTATAGTCCCAAGGACAGGGGGGTACAATGAGCAGTTCTTC. Translated, it gives CASSIVPRTGGYNEQFF.

The V and J genes are TRBV23-1 and TRBJ1-1; 8 bases map to TRBD1. TRBV23-1 is recorded as an ORF, its role being uncertain. The CDR3 is 16 residues long. V shed 2 bases, J shed 3 bases, and the junction held 8 bases outside the gene matches. The CDR3 bases are TGCGCCAGCAGTCAAGTGTTTTGGACAGGGTACACTGAAGCTTTCTTT. Its protein product is CASSQVFWTGYTEAFF.

The sample holds a few counts of this clone. The rearrangement links TRBV9 to TRBJ2-3; D is uncertain. The CDR3 runs to 14 residues. Trimming pared 5 bases from V and 0 bases from J, leaving 10 bases between. Per the germline V gene, CDR1 is SGDLS and CDR2 is YYNGEE. The DNA for the CDR3 is TGTGCCAGCAGTCTGTCGGATAGCACAGATACGCAGTATTTT. Its protein product is CASSLSDSTDTQYF.

The V call is TRBV5-1, the J call TRBJ1-3; 9 bases are a match to TRBD1. Per germline, CDR1 SGHRS and CDR2 YFSETQ. The junction had 12 bases not matched to a gene; V was cut back by 2 bases and J by 3 bases. The CDR3 has 18 residues. The CDR3 region is CASSLYALDRGGGNTIYF. The CDR3 DNA follows: TGCGCCAGCAGCTTATACGCTTTGGACAGGGGAGGTGGAAACACCATATATTTT.

V usage is TRBV5-1 and J usage is TRBJ1-3, with TRBD1 matching 7 bases. Germline CDR1 and CDR2: SGHRS and YFSETQ. The CDR3 is 14 amino acids. Trimming removed 7 bases from V and 1 base from J; junction bases left unmatched: 5. As DNA, the CDR3 is TGCGCCAGCCGAGACAGGGCGTCTGGAAACACCATATATTTT. It specifies CASRDRASGNTIYF. The full variable domain, in which reference TRBV5-1 and TRBJ1-3 provide the parts outside the CDR3, is KAGVTQTPRYLIKTRGQQVTLSCSPISGHRSVSWYQQTPGQGLQFLFEYFSETQRNKGNFPGRFSGRQFSNSRSEMNVSTLELGDSALYLCASRDRASGNTIYFGEGSWLTVV.

V is TRBV19 and J is TRBJ2-2; possibly TRBD2 for D (5 bases). V lost 6 bases, J lost 4 bases, and 15 bases lay in between. Germline CDR1 and CDR2: LNHDA and SQIVND (reference sequence). This CDR3 has 15 amino acids. The chain's CDR3 is CASSRSPRGTGELFF. The CDR3, as DNA: TGTGCCAGTAGCCGGTCCCCACGGGGCACCGGGGAGCTGTTTTTT.

This clone has a handful of counts. The V and J genes are TRBV28 and TRBJ1-1, with TRBD1 as a possible D gene (6 bases). The CDR3 contains 16 residues. Trimming took off 1 base at V and 4 bases at J, with 16 bases between the two ends. Germline values: CDR1 MDHEN, CDR2 SYDVKM. The CDR3 region is CASSLSEATGTTEAFF. The CDR3 coding sequence is TGTGCCAGCAGTTTATCCGAAGCCACAGGGACCACTGAAGCTTTCTTT.

This clone came up a few times. Some base is ambiguous or went unread, and X replaces its residue. This chain uses TRBV11-3 with TRBJ2-1; TRBD2 agrees at 9 bases. Trimming cost V 4 bases and J 4 bases; bases outside gene matches: 5. The CDR3 spans 15 residues. Germline V gene data show CDR1 as SGHNT and CDR2 as YENEEA. Written as DNA, the CDR3 is TGTGCCAGCAGCTGGGRGCGGGAGGGGTACAATGAGCAGTTCTTC. This codes for CASSWXREGYNEQFF.